This is a list of T cell receptor beta chains from one sample in a study of blood T cell repertoires in COVID-19. The data were produced by immunoSEQ multiplex PCR, yet TCRdb's version contains in-frame clones alone and is incomplete. Of more than 200,000 clones in the sample, 85% to 90% were seen once. Sequenced material: peripheral blood. These receptors all stem from a man older than 75 with acute or convalescent COVID-19. CDR3s include the opening cysteine and the closing phenylalanine or tryptophan. For some rows the clone size is stated as once, few or many, or as a class when expanded; others skip it.

j_call,v_call,clone_size,cdr3_aa
TRBJ1-1,TRBV5-1,NA,CASSYRDRGNEAFF
TRBJ1-5,TRBV19,NA,CASSPGGRNQPQHF
TRBJ1-4,TRBV4-1,NA,CASSQGVRGRTATNEKLFF
TRBJ1-5,TRBV6-5,NA,CASSYSIDKINQPQHF
TRBJ1-2,TRBV7-9,NA,CASSLEIRDSYGYTF
TRBJ1-1,TRBV18,few,CASSPQQGGTEAFF
TRBJ1-2,TRBV28,NA,CASSPRTGKGYTF
TRBJ2-5,TRBV14,NA,CASSQDRVGETQYF
TRBJ2-5,TRBV6-5,NA,CASSNGVPKTQYF
TRBJ2-6,TRBV27,NA,CASPPGGGQTSGANVLTF
TRBJ2-7,TRBV28,few,CASSQTYEQYF
TRBJ2-7,TRBV28,NA,CASSSGGNYEQYF
TRBJ1-2,TRBV29-1,NA,CSVDGGTGFLYGYTF
TRBJ1-1,TRBV15,NA,CATSRDLLVTEAFF
TRBJ1-2,TRBV7-9,NA,CASSLATGGTNGYTF
TRBJ2-7,TRBV23-1,NA,CASSQRTIGTGNEDPTNDF
TRBJ1-2,TRBV4-3,NA,CASSPIQGSSYGYTF
TRBJ1-1,TRBV11-2,NA,CASSAQGNTEAFF